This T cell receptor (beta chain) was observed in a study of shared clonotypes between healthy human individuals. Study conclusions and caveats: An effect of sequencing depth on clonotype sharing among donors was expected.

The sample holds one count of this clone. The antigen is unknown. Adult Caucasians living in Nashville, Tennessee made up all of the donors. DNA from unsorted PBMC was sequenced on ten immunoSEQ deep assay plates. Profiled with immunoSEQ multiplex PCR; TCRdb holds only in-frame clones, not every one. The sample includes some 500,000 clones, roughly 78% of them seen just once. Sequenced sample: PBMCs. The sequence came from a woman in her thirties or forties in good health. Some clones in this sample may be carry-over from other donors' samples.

CDR3 DNA: TGTGCCAGCAGCTTAGGCCCCAGCGGCGAGCAGTACTTC. This gives the protein CASSLGPSGEQYF. V gene TRBV7-3 combines with J gene TRBJ2-7; tentatively, D is TRBD2 (5 bases). The CDR3 is 13 residues long. V lost 2 bases and J 6 bases, leaving 11 bases between the germline ends. Germline V CDR1 and CDR2: SGHTA, FQGTGA.